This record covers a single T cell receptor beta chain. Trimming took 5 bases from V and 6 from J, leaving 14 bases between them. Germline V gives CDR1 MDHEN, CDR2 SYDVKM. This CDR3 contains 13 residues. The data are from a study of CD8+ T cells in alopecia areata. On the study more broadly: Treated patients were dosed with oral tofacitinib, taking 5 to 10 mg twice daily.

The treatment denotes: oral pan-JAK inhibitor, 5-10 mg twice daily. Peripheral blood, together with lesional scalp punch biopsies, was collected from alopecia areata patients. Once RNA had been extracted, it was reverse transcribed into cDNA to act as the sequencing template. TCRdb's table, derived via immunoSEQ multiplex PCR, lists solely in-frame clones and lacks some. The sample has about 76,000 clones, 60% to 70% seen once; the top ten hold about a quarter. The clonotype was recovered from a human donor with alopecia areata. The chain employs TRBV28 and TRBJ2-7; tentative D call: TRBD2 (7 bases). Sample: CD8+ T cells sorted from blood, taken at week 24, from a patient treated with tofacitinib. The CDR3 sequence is CASSRGGTSEQYF. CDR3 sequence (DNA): TGTGCCAGCAGTCGGGGAGGGACAAGCGAGCAGTACTTC.